Listed here are 4 T cell receptor beta chains from one sample, sequenced in a study of neoadjuvant anti-PD-1 for oral cavity cancer. Method: immunoSEQ multiplex PCR; TCRdb's copy keeps in-frame clones and lacks some. The sample gives about 15,000 clones, just over 70% of which show up once; 3% is in the top ten. The sequences come from PBMCs, collected before nivolumab (anti-PD-1) treatment. These receptors all come from a person aged 40-85 years with oral cavity squamous cell carcinoma.

This sequence joins TRBV18 and TRBJ1-1, with unresolved D. CDR1 is KGHSH and CDR2 is LQKENI in the germline V gene. The V and J ends lost 2 bases and 1 base respectively, with 8 bases between them. The CDR3 has 14 amino acids. The CDR3 loop is CASSPLAENTEAFF. The CDR3 nucleotides are TGTGCCAGCTCACCATTGGCCGAGAACACTGAAGCTTTCTTT.

The gene calls are TRBV2 and TRBJ2-2, with no clear D. CDR1 and CDR2 from the germline V gene are SNHLY and FYNNEI. The CDR3 extends over 14 amino acids. Between the trimmed V and J ends, which lost 1 base and 0 bases, there was a span of 3 bases. This chain's CDR3 is CASSEGSNTGELFF. The DNA of the CDR3 is TGTGCCAGCAGTGAAGGGTCGAACACCGGGGAGCTGTTTTTT.

The V gene is TRBV27, the J gene TRBJ2-3; 7 bases line up with TRBD2. V was clipped by 2 bases and J by 2 bases; unmatched bases: 4. CDR3 length: 15 amino acids. The germline V gene encodes CDR1 MNHEY and CDR2 SMNVEV (reference sequence). CDR3 sequence: CASSLKAGDTDTQYF. In DNA, the CDR3 is TGTGCCAGCAGTTTAAAGGCGGGAGACACAGATACGCAGTATTTT.

The chain couples TRBV7-9 to TRBJ1-4; tentative D call: TRBD1 (6 bases). CDR3 length: 15 residues. V dropped 1 base and J dropped 6 bases, with 12 bases sitting between them. Germline V gene data show CDR1 as SEHNR and CDR2 as FQNEAQ (reference sequence). The DNA for the CDR3 is TGTGCCAGCAGCTTAGGAGGAGCAGGGGATGAAAAACTGTTTTTT. It codes for CASSLGGAGDEKLFF.